Sequencing of this T cell receptor beta chain was carried out in a study of blood T cell repertoires in COVID-19. Whole-study context: Samples came from the United States, Italy and Spain, spanning acute and convalescent COVID-19.

This clone was counted between two and nine times. Data came from immunoSEQ multiplex PCR; TCRdb stores just in-frame clones and leaves some out. Among 250,000 to 300,000 clones listed, about 88% were seen once. Trimming took off 0 bases at V and 4 bases at J, with 7 bases between the two ends. This CDR3 region has 15 residues. In germline, CDR1 is SGHAT, CDR2 FQNNGV. Sequencing input: peripheral blood. This chain connects TRBV11-2 to TRBJ2-6; the D is unclear. This TCR came from a woman aged 25 to 45 with COVID-19, enrolled during active disease. The CDR3, as DNA: TGTGCCAGCAGCTTAGATCGTGCGGGGGCCAACGTCCTGACTTTC. This translates into CASSLDRAGANVLTF.